This T cell receptor (beta chain) originates from a study of cytomegalovirus exposure and HLA in healthy donors. In the case of this clone: What it recognizes is unknown.

This CDR3 contains 14 residues. Looked up from germline, CDR1 is SGHAT and CDR2 is FQNNGV. The V end was cut by 3 bases, the J end by 3 bases, with 11 bases between. PCR amplification relied on 60 Vbeta primers (plus 13 Jbeta primers). Some clones are missing from TCRdb's copy, which holds only in-frame ones; the method was immunoSEQ multiplex PCR. Found here are 100,000 to 150,000 clones, roughly 80% of them singletons; the top ten hold roughly 1.2%. Regarding the study as a whole: In an earlier analysis, about 87% or about 30%: the productive usage of most TCR beta V segments. A link between a missense DCLRE1C variant and TCR beta V- and J-gene trimming emerged from a later analysis.

This sequence originates from a girl aged 2-9 years in good health and CMV-seronegative. The chain recombines TRBV11-2 with TRBJ1-1; D unclear. The sequencing input was PBMCs. CDR3 DNA: TGTGCCAGCAGCTTCGGTCGGGGATACACTGAAGCTTTCTTT. Protein: CASSFGRGYTEAFF.